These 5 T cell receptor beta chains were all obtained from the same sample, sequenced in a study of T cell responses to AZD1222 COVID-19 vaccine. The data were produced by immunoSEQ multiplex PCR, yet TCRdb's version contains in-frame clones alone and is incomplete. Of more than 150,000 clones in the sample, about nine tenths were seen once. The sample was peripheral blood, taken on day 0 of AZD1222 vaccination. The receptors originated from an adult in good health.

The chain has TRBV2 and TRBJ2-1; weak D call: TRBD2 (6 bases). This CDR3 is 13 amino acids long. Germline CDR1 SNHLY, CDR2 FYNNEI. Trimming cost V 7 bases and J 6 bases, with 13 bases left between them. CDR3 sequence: CASNSRGFNEQFF. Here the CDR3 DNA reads TGTGCCAGCAACAGTCGGGGGTTCAATGAGCAGTTCTTC.

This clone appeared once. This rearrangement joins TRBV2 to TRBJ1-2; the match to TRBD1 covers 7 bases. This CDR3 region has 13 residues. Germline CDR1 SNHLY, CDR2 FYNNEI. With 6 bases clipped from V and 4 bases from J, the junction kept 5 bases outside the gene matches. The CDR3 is CASSGQAIYGYTF. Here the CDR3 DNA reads TGTGCCAGCAGCGGACAGGCTATCTATGGCTACACCTTC.

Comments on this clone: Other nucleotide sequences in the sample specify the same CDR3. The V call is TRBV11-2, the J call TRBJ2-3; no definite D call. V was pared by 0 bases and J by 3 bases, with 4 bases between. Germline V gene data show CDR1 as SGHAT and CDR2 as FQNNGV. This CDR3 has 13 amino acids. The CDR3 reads CASSLDLTDTQYF. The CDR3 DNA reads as TGTGCCAGCAGCTTAGATCTGACAGATACGCAGTATTTT.

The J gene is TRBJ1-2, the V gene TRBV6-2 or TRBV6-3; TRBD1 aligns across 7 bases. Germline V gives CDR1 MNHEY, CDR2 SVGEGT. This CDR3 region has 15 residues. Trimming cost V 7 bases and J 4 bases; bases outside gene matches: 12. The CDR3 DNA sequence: TGTGCCAGCAACCCGGGGGACAGTTCCGTCTATGGCTACACCTTC. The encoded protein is CASNPGDSSVYGYTF.

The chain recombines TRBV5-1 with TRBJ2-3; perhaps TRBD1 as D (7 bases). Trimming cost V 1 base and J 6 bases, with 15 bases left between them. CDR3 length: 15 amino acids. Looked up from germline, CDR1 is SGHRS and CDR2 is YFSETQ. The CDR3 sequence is CASSLTSQGVDTQYF. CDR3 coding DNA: TGCGCCAGCAGCTTGACTAGCCAGGGGGTCGATACGCAGTATTTT.